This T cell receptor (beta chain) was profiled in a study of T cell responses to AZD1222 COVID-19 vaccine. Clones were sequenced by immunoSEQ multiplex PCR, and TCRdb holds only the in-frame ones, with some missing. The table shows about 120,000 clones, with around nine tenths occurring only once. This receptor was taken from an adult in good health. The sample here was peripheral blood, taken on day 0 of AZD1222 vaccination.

CDR3 DNA sequence: TGCAGTGCTAGTGACCCACTAGAAGCCAAAAACATTCAGTACTTC. Encoded protein: CSASDPLEAKNIQYF. The rearrangement joins TRBV20-1 to TRBJ2-4; D is perhaps TRBD2 (5 bases). Trimming took 3 bases from V and 0 from J, leaving 12 bases between them. Germline V gene lookup returns CDR1 DFQATT and CDR2 SNEGSKA (reference sequence). This CDR3 contains 15 residues.